These 23 T cell receptor beta chains originate from one sample sequenced in a study of T cells in Graves' hyperthyroidism and ophthalmopathy (dated by TCRdb to between 2018 and 2021). The library came from multiplex PCR. Reads for this sample came from an Illumina HiSeq 2000. TCR beta CDR3 regions were amplified from RNA transcripts. The first round of RT-PCR for the TCR CDR3 was performed with the HTBI primer set and the Qiagen OneStep RT-PCR kit. TCRdb applied fastp at Q25 and MiXCR to the public reads, then kept only in-frame beta chains. Rows merge per CDR3 protein into single entries with the most common DNA and genes. This sample gives around 540,000 distinct CDR3 sequences in total; around 42% of them show up just once. The top ten hold just under 8.5% of the sample. Material for sequencing was peripheral blood or thyroid tissue (not recorded which). These receptors were obtained from a woman aged 18 to 35 with Graves' hyperthyroidism. Donor details come from another sample of the same person, matched by shared clones.

This rearrangement joins TRBV5-4 to TRBJ1-1, with D unclear. Germline CDR1 reads SGHNT; CDR2 reads YYREEE (reference sequence). This CDR3 is 16 amino acids long. Trimming cost V 5 bases and J 0 bases, with 17 bases left between them. For the CDR3, the DNA is TGTGCCAGCAGGCTCCCGCGTCGCTTTATGAACACTGAAGCTTTCTTT. The encoded protein is CASRLPRRFMNTEAFF.

This clonotype was seen at least ten times. The chain couples TRBV7-2 to TRBJ1-1; D remains unclear. The germline V gene has CDR1 SGHTA and CDR2 FQGNSA. The germline V and J ends were trimmed by 2 bases and 0 bases, with 7 bases remaining between them. The CDR3 is 14 residues long. The CDR3: CASSLNGMNTEAFF. As DNA, the CDR3 is TGTGCCAGCAGCTTAAACGGGATGAACACTGAAGCTTTCTTT.

This clonotype was counted ten times or more. The V gene is TRBV25-1, the J gene TRBJ1-6; D uncertain. Trimming stripped 5 bases from V and 11 bases from J, with 16 bases between. The germline V gene encodes CDR1 MGHDK and CDR2 SYGVNS. This CDR3 contains 14 residues. The CDR3 DNA sequence: TGTGCCAGCAGTTGGGCAGCAGGTCCCGCACCCCTCCACTTT. This encodes CASSWAAGPAPLHF. The whole variable domain, remainder taken from reference TRBV25-1 and TRBJ1-6, is EADIYQTPRYLVIGTGKKITLECSQTMGHDKMYWYQQDPGMELHLIHYSYGVNSTEKGDLSSESTVSRIRTEHFPLTLESARPSHTSQYLCASSWAAGPAPLHFGNGTRLTVT.

About this clonotype itself: A read error may explain this, as a much larger clone is one base away. The gene calls are TRBV20-1 and TRBJ1-1; 9 bases are a match to TRBD1. CDR3 length equals 13 residues. In germline, CDR1 is DFQATT, CDR2 SNEGSKA (reference sequence). Written as DNA, the CDR3 is TGCAGTGCCGGGACAGGGACGAACAGTGAAGCTTTCTTT. Amino acid sequence: CSAGTGTNSEAFF.

This chain joins TRBV25-1 and TRBJ1-5; TRBD1 aligns across 7 bases. Germline V CDR1 and CDR2: MGHDK, SYGVNS. Trimming cost V 5 bases and J 0 bases; bases outside gene matches: 13. This CDR3 is built from 18 residues. In DNA, the CDR3 is TGTGCCAGCAGTTCCCACCTCGACAGGGTAAATAGCAATCAGCCCCAGCATTTT. The encoded protein is CASSSHLDRVNSNQPQHF. The full variable domain, in which reference TRBV25-1 and TRBJ1-5 provide the parts outside the CDR3, is EADIYQTPRYLVIGTGKKITLECSQTMGHDKMYWYQQDPGMELHLIHYSYGVNSTEKGDLSSESTVSRIRTEHFPLTLESARPSHTSQYLCASSSHLDRVNSNQPQHFGDGTRLSIL.

This clonotype has only a few counts. The chain carries TRBV6-5 and TRBJ1-2; D is uncertain. V was clipped by 6 bases and J by 8 bases, with 16 bases between them. CDR3 length equals 13 residues. Germline V CDR1 and CDR2: MNHEY, SVGAGI. The CDR3 region is CASRPARGRGYTF. The CDR3 nucleotides read TGTGCCAGCAGGCCTGCCAGAGGGCGCGGCTACACCTTC.

This sequence joins TRBV20-1 and TRBJ1-4, with D perhaps matching TRBD1 (5 bases). Looked up from germline, CDR1 is DFQATT and CDR2 is SNEGSKA (reference sequence). The CDR3 is 15 residues long. Trimming cost V 3 bases and J 0 bases, with 11 bases left between them. CDR3 residues: CSASNAGATNEKLFF. DNA for the CDR3: TGCAGTGCTAGTAACGCGGGGGCAACTAATGAAAAACTGTTTTTT.

This clonotype was seen a handful of times. This chain uses TRBV15 with TRBJ2-5; possibly TRBD1 or TRBD2 for D (7 bases each). V dropped 3 bases and J dropped 6 bases, with 14 bases sitting between them. Looked up from germline, CDR1 is LNHNV and CDR2 is YYDKDF (reference sequence). The CDR3 sequence is 14 residues long. CDR3 region: CATSSRDSGKTQYF. As DNA, the CDR3 is TGTGCCACCAGCAGCCGGGACAGCGGGAAGACCCAGTACTTC.

In DNA, the CDR3 is TGTGCCGCAGACAGGCCGACCCAGTACTTC. It translates to CAADRPTQYF. The chain has TRBV15 and TRBJ2-5; TRBD1 is a possible D gene (6 bases). V shed 11 bases and J shed 7 bases, with 11 bases lying between them. In germline, CDR1 is LNHNV, CDR2 YYDKDF (reference sequence). The CDR3 runs 10 residues.

This clonotype showed up many times. The V and J genes are TRBV25-1 and TRBJ2-5, with 7 bases fitting TRBD1. Germline assignment: CDR1 MGHDK and CDR2 SYGVNS. After removal of 4 bases from V and 1 base from J, the junction contained 6 bases not matched to a gene. The CDR3 has 15 amino acids. Written as DNA, the CDR3 is TGTGCCAGCAGTGCGATAGGGACAGTCCAAGAGACCCAGTACTTC. Its translation: CASSAIGTVQETQYF.

V is TRBV7-3 and J is TRBJ1-2; D is undetermined. The CDR3 covers 14 residues. Germline CDR1 reads SGHTA; CDR2 reads FQGTGA. The V and J ends lost 5 bases and 2 bases respectively, with 12 bases between them. The CDR3 loop reads CASSQGPANYGYTF. For the CDR3, the DNA is TGTGCCAGCAGCCAAGGTCCAGCGAACTATGGCTACACCTTC.

A remark on this clonotype: Just one base apart from a much larger clone, this may be a read error. V usage is TRBV20-1 and J usage is TRBJ2-5; no clear D. This CDR3 comprises 11 residues. Germline-derived CDR1 and CDR2 are DFQATT and SNEGSKA (reference sequence). The DNA for the CDR3 is TGCAGTACCCCCTCACAAGGATTTTTCGTCTTC. Amino acids: CSTPSQGFFVF.

V is TRBV2 and J is TRBJ2-7; TRBD1 aligns across 9 bases. The V gene's germline CDR1 is SNHLY and CDR2 FYNNEI. J lost 1 base, V lost 8 bases, and 15 bases had no gene match. The length of the CDR3 is 17 residues. CDR3 bases: TGTGCCAGCGGCCCTTTGGGGGGACAGGGTGGTTCCTACGAGCAGTACTTC. This gives the protein CASGPLGGQGGSYEQYF.

The chain recombines TRBV29-1 with TRBJ2-5, with D perhaps being TRBD1 or TRBD2 (5 bases each). V was pared by 7 bases and J by 1 base, with 10 bases between. Germline V gene data show CDR1 as SQVTM and CDR2 as ANQGSEA. The CDR3 covers 12 residues. CDR3 nucleotides: TGCAGCGCAGACAGCGGCCAAGAGACCCAGTACTTC. Protein sequence: CSADSGQETQYF.

The J gene is TRBJ1-5, the V gene TRBV30, with D unresolved. V was cut by 0 bases and J by 0 bases, with 12 bases left in between. This CDR3 has 16 amino acids. Germline V gene data show CDR1 as GTSNPN and CDR2 as SVGIG (reference sequence). This CDR3 reads CAWSVRTGHSNQPQHF. CDR3 coding DNA: TGTGCCTGGAGTGTACGGACGGGCCATAGCAATCAGCCCCAGCATTTT.

V usage is TRBV20-1 and J usage is TRBJ1-2; 8 bases map to TRBD1. Per the germline V gene, CDR1 is DFQATT and CDR2 is SNEGSKA (reference sequence). The CDR3 has 15 residues. V shed 2 bases and J 3 bases; nucleotides not matched to a gene: 8. The CDR3 is CSARSTGAYDYGYTF. In DNA, the CDR3 is TGCAGTGCTAGATCGACAGGGGCCTACGACTATGGCTACACCTTC.

The J gene is TRBJ2-7, the V gene TRBV7-9; D is unclear. CDR3 length: 14 amino acids. Germline-derived CDR1 and CDR2 are SEHNR and FQNEAQ (reference sequence). V was pared by 1 base and J by 7 bases, with 14 bases between. CDR3 in amino acids: CASSLGVATNEQYF. The DNA for the CDR3 is TGTGCCAGCAGCTTAGGGGTGGCTACGAATGAGCAGTACTTC.

The gene calls are TRBV5-1 and TRBJ2-6; TRBD1 agrees at 7 bases. The V segment lost 3 bases and the J segment 4 bases; nucleotides outside the gene matches: 1. Germline CDR1 is SGHRS and CDR2 is YFSETQ. The CDR3 is 14 residues long. Here the CDR3 reads CASSWGQGANVLTF. CDR3 nucleotides: TGCGCCAGCAGCTGGGGACAGGGGGCCAACGTCCTGACTTTC.

The chain links TRBV7-6 to TRBJ2-7, with TRBD1 identical over 8 bases. Per germline, CDR1 SGHVS and CDR2 FNYEAQ. After removal of 5 bases from V and 4 bases from J, the junction contained 13 bases not matched to a gene. CDR3 length equals 16 residues. The CDR3 DNA follows: TGTGCCAGCAGCAGTCTAGGGACAGGTTTGACTTACGAGCAGTACTTC. It encodes CASSSLGTGLTYEQYF.

V gene TRBV2 combines with J gene TRBJ1-5, with D possibly being TRBD1 (5 bases). CDR1 and CDR2 from the germline V gene are SNHLY and FYNNEI. Trimming removed 6 bases from V and 5 bases from J, with 17 bases in between. This CDR3 is built from 15 residues. CDR3 residues: CASSPSPTDDQPQHF. The CDR3 coding sequence is TGTGCCAGCAGCCCCAGCCCGACAGACGATCAGCCCCAGCATTTT.

Of note for this clonotype: The junction and the germline gene differ at one end; a read error may be behind it. The V gene is TRBV7-2, the J gene TRBJ2-7; D may be TRBD1 (5 bases). Per the germline V gene, CDR1 is SGHTA and CDR2 is FQGNSA. CDR3 length: 15 residues. The CDR3 DNA follows: TGCGCCAGCAGCCAGGGTTGGACGGAAAGACGGGAGCAGTACTTC. Its translation is CASSQGWTERREQYF.

A remark on this clonotype: The conserved closing phenylalanine or tryptophan is absent in this CDR3, likely reflecting a read error. Because the CDR3's place on the DNA is in doubt, the DNA is left out and the CDR3 is given as listed by TCRdb. The chain combines TRBV2 with TRBJ1-4. The CDR3 spans 8 amino acids, including both terminal residues. Germline CDR1 is SNHLY and CDR2 is FYNNEI. This CDR3 is CASKWRGG.

This clonotype was detected ten times or more. The chain is built from TRBV4-3 and TRBJ2-5, with D tentatively TRBD1 or TRBD2 (5 bases each). Germline-derived CDR1 and CDR2 are LGHNA and YSLEER. CDR3 length equals 13 residues. Between the trimmed V and J ends, which lost 3 bases and 3 bases, there was a span of 8 bases. The CDR3 loop is CASSQGRKETQYF. The CDR3 DNA follows: TGCGCCAGCAGCCAGGGACGAAAAGAGACCCAGTACTTC.